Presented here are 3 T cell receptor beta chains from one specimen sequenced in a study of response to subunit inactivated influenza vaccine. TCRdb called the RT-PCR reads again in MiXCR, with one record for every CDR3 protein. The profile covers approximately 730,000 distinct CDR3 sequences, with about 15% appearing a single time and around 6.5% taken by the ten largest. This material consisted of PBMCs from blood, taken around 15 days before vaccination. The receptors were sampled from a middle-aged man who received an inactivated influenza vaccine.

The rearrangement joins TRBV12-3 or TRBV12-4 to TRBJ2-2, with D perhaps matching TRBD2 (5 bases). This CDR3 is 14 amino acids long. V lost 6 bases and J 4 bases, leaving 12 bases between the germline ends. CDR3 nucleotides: TGTGCCAGCAGCCCGCACGGACTCACCGGGGAGCTGTTTTTT. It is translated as CASSPHGLTGELFF.

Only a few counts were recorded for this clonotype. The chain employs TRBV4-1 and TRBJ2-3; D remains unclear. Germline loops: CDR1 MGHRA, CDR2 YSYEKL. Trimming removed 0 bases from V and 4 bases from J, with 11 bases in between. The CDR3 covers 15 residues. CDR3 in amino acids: CASSQESKIPDTQYF. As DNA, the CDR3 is TGCGCCAGCAGCCAAGAAAGCAAGATCCCAGATACGCAGTATTTT.

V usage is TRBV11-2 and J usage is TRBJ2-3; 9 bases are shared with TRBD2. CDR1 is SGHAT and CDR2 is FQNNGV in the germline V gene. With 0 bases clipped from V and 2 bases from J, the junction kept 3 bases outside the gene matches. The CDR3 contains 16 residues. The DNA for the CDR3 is TGTGCCAGCAGCTTAGAGCTAGCGGGGAACACAGATACGCAGTATTTT. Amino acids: CASSLELAGNTDTQYF.